The clone carrying this TCR beta chain was counted ten times or more. Its cognate antigen is unknown. The data were obtained in a study of T cells in Graves' hyperthyroidism and ophthalmopathy. Study conclusions and caveats: Ophthalmopathy was distinguished from stable hyperthyroidism by 13 V-J signatures. Most clonotypes expanded in thyroid above 0.001 were likewise present in blood.

Researchers amplified the TCR beta CDR3 regions from RNA transcripts. HTBI primers drove first-round RT-PCR of the TCR CDR3. TCRdb called the multiplex PCR reads again in MiXCR, with one record for every CDR3 protein. The sample records hundreds of thousands of distinct CDR3 sequences, around 15% being singletons. Graves' hyperthyroidism was deemed stable absent ophthalmopathy progression within 18 months. Those patients with uncontrolled infection, other autoimmune disease, pregnancy or lactation were excluded. J gave up 4 bases and V 6 bases, and 12 bases lay outside the gene matches. Germline CDR1 and CDR2: DFQATT and SNEGSKA (reference sequence). The CDR3 runs 15 residues.

The clonotype was recovered from a woman younger than 35 with Graves' hyperthyroidism. Sample: blood. The chain is built from TRBV20-1 and TRBJ2-1, with 7 positions matching TRBD2. Here the CDR3 reads CSADIRDYNYNEQFF. The CDR3 nucleotides are TGCAGTGCGGACATCCGGGACTACAATTACAATGAGCAGTTCTTC.